The rows below give T cell receptor beta chains drawn from one sample of a study of T-cell reconstitution after alpha-beta-depleted transplantation in children. Via MiXCR, TCRdb re-called the PCR reads, giving one row per CDR3 protein. The repertoire includes about 610,000 distinct CDR3 sequences, over 9.5% of them detected once, and roughly 4% sits in the top ten. The material sequenced was PBMCs from the stem cell graft donor, taken from the stem cell graft. These receptors were obtained from a human donor who donated a stem cell graft to a child with acute myeloid leukemia. CDR3s include the opening cysteine and the closing phenylalanine or tryptophan. D genes are given only for firm matches. Clone size, where shown, is once, few, many, or a class for clones that have expanded.

>-|TRBJ1-1|TRBV5-1|-
TGCGCCAGCAGCTTGGAACGGTTTCCCACAGATGAAGCTTTCTTT
CASSLERFPTDEAFF
>-|TRBJ2-5|TRBV7-2|-
TGTGCCAGCAGCTTAGGCGGAGTACAGCAAGAGACCCAGTACTTC
CASSLGGVQQETQYF
>many|TRBJ2-3|TRBV9|-
TGTGCCAGCAGCCCAAGATCCCGCCCAGATACGCAGTATTTT
CASSPRSRPDTQYF
>-|TRBJ2-1|TRBV20-1|-
TGCAGTGCTCCTAACCCACTAGGGGTTGGTCGCTCCTACAATGAGCAGTTCTTC
CSAPNPLGVGRSYNEQFF
>-|TRBJ2-5|TRBV10-3|-
TGTGCCATCAGTGTCGGACGAGAGACCCAGTACTTC
CAISVGRETQYF
>many|TRBJ2-7|TRBV7-2|-
TGTGCCAGCAGCAGCGACTACAACTCCTACGAGCAGTACTTC
CASSSDYNSYEQYF
>-|TRBJ2-1|TRBV7-2|-
TGTGCCAGCAGCTTAGTCGGAGGGGGCGGGGGCGATGAGCAGTTCTTC
CASSLVGGGGGDEQFF
>-|TRBJ2-3|TRBV5-1|-
TGCGCCAGCAGCTTGGTCCAGCCGCGGGATACGCAGTATTTT
CASSLVQPRDTQYF
>many|TRBJ1-1|TRBV28|-
TGTGCCAGCAGCCCCGGACACGACACTGAAGCTTTCTTT
CASSPGHDTEAFF
>-|TRBJ2-1|TRBV20-1|-
TGCAGTGCTATCGCCGTTTCAAGCTCCTACAATGAGCAGTTCTTC
CSAIAVSSSYNEQFF
>few|TRBJ1-1|TRBV15|-
TGTGCCACCAGCAGAGACCCTGGACAGATGAACACTGAAGCTTTCTTT
CATSRDPGQMNTEAFF
>many|TRBJ2-3|TRBV6-2/TRBV6-3|TRBD2
TGTGCCAGCAGTTACAAAGTCCTAGCGGGAGGCTCCTCGTCTAGCACAGATACGCAGTATTTT
CASSYKVLAGGSSSSTDTQYF
>many|TRBJ1-3|TRBV7-2|-
TGTGCCAGCAGCTTAGCGGGTTTTACCGGGAACACCATATATTTT
CASSLAGFTGNTIYF
>few|TRBJ2-3|TRBV4-3|-
TGCGCCAGCAGCCAAGATGGGGCGGGATCTGGCAGAAATACGCAGTATTTT
CASSQDGAGSGRNTQYF
>many|TRBJ2-2|TRBV7-8|-
TGTGCCAGCAGCTTAGAGGCTCTCGGGGGGGAGCTGTTTTTT
CASSLEALGGELFF
>few|TRBJ2-1|TRBV7-9|TRBD2
TGTGCCAGCAGCTTAGTTACTAGCGCCAATGAGCAGTTCTTC
CASSLVTSANEQFF
>-|TRBJ2-1|TRBV5-1|-
TGCGCCAGCAGCTATGGATCAGAGGCGAATGAGCAGTTCTTC
CASSYGSEANEQFF
>few|TRBJ2-7|TRBV7-8|TRBD2
TGTGCCAGCAGCTTAGGACCCTCGATCCGGGCGGGAGTACCCTACGAGCAGTACTTC
CASSLGPSIRAGVPYEQYF
>-|TRBJ2-5|TRBV20-1|TRBD2
TGCAGTGCTCGCCTTGGACTAGCGGGAGAGACCCAGTACTTC
CSARLGLAGETQYF
>-|TRBJ1-2|TRBV30|TRBD1
TGTGCCTGGAGTGGAGCAGGAGACAGGGGAAGGAACTATGGCTACACCTTC
CAWSGAGDRGRNYGYTF
>few|TRBJ2-5|TRBV5-1|TRBD2
TGCGCCAGCTTGGGACTAGCGGGAGCGGAGACCCAGTACTTC
CASLGLAGAETQYF
>-|TRBJ1-2|TRBV11-1|-
TGTGCCAGCAGCCCCCCGACAGTAAACGGCCCCTATGGCTACACCTTC
CASSPPTVNGPYGYTF